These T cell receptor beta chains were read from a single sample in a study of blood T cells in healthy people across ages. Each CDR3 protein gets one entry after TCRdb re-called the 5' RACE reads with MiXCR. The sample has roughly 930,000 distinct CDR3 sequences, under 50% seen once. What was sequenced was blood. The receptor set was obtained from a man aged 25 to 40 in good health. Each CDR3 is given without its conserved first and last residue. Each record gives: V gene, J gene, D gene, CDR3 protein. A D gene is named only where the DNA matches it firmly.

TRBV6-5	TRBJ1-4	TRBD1	ASSSGTGDTSEKLF
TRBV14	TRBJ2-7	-	ASMIPVSYEQY
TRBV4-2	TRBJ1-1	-	ASSQGVPGTEAF
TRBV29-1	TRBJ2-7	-	SVGGTEQY
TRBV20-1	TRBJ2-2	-	SAPRTGELF
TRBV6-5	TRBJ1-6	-	ASSTRTPDGAPLH
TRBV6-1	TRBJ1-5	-	ASSRAAHNQPQH
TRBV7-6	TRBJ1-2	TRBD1	ASSFMTGIDGYT
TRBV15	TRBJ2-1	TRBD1	ATGTAHNEQF
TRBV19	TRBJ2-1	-	ASSIIGRGPPNEQF
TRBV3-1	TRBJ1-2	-	ASSPPLRYGATGRGYT
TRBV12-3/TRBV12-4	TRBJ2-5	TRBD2	ASSFASGGEFQETQY
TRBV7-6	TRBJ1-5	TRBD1	ASSPGTGKSQPQH
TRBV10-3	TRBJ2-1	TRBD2	AISAAGETQF
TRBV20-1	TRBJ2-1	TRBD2	SARTSPGLAGDEQF
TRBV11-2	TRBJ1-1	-	ASSPSGDFMNTEAF
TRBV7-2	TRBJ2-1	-	ASSRSYNEQF
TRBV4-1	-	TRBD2	ASSAQVSSGGRRETQY
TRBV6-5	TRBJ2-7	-	ASTAPSSYEQY
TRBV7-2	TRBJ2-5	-	ASSLFGGLVKETQY
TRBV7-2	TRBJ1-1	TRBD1	ASTDRDEAF
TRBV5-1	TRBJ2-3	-	ASSRDMVTDTQY
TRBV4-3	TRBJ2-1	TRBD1	ASSRTWDSGNEQF
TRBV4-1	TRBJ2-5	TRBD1	ASSQDPGQQETQY
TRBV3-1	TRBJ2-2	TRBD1	ASSHRGLGTGELF
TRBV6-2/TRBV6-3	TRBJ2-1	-	ASSRGGQVTSEQF
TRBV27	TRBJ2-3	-	ASSRGMVDATDTQY
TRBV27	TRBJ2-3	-	ASSFVGDPDTQY
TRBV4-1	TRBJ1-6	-	ASSQEEGSEGPLH
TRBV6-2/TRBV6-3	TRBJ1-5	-	ASSGRTAESQPQH
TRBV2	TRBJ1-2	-	ASRPDTYGYT
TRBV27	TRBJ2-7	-	ASSFHREFHEQY
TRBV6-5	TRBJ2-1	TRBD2	AIMPTSGSYNEQF
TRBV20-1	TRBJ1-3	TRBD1	SASDATGARNTIY
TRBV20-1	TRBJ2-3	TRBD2	SATGLAGGSTDTQY
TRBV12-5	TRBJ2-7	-	ASGLGYEQY
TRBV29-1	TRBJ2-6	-	SVRVAQQGGANVLT
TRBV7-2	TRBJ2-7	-	AGSSTWGWY
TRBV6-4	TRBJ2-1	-	ASSQNSYWDEQF
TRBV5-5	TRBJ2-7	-	ASSPDGYSYEQY
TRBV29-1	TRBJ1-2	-	SVSEGTTGYGYT
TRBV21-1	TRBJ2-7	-	ASSPPKQAYFNSSYEQY
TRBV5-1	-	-	ASSFYREGETQY
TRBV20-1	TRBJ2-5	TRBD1	SAPRSDRVQETQY
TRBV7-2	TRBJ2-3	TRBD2	ASSPRPSGGASSDTQY
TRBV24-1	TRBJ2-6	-	ATSDLRRDLSGANVLT
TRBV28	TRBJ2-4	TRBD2	ASSLAGGLNIQY
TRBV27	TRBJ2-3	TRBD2	ASLLAGKKTDTQY
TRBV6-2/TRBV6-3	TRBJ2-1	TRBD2	ASSYGTSGAVTHEQF